This passage covers 17 T cell receptor beta chains from one sample sequenced in a study of beta chain features in type 1 diabetes. Whole-study findings and limits: Among all four CD4+ subsets, Type 1 diabetes patients had TCRB CDR3s that were moderately but significantly shorter.

These receptors' antigens are unknown. Since all of the isolated RNA was reverse transcribed, expressed TCRB transcripts were what got sequenced. This table comes from immunoSEQ multiplex PCR, and its TCRdb copy is limited to in-frame clones, with some not included. The data contain approximately 270,000 clones, 13% to 15% of them singletons. The material sequenced was naive CD4+ T cells from blood. The receptors originated from a man aged 25 to 40 with type 1 diabetes.

J is TRBJ1-3 and V is TRBV30; D not resolved. CDR3 size: 16 residues. Trimming left V 2 bases short and J 1 base short, with 15 bases between. Per the germline V gene, CDR1 is GTSNPN and CDR2 is SVGIG (reference sequence). The CDR3 DNA reads as TGTGCCTGGAGTATCCCTAAGAGCGGGTCTGGAAACACCATATATTTT. It translates to CAWSIPKSGSGNTIYF.

The chain employs TRBV5-4 and TRBJ2-6; 8 nucleotides line up with TRBD1. The CDR3 is made up of 18 amino acids. CDR1 and CDR2 (germline): SGHNT, YYREEE (reference sequence). Trimming cost V 2 bases and J 0 bases; bases outside gene matches: 7. The CDR3 nucleotides read TGTGCCAGCAGCTTAGATCGGACAGGGTTCTCTGGGGCCAACGTCCTGACTTTC. Encoded protein: CASSLDRTGFSGANVLTF. Together with reference TRBV5-4 and TRBJ2-6, the CDR3 gives the full variable domain: ETGVTQSPTHLIKTRGQQVTLRCSSQSGHNTVSWYQQALGQGPQFIFQYYREEENGRGNFPPRFSGLQFPNYSSELNVNALELDDSALYLCASSLDRTGFSGANVLTFGAGSRLTVL.

V usage is TRBV16 and J usage is TRBJ2-7, with D unresolved. The CDR3 spans 12 residues. Germline V lookup: CDR1 KGHSY, CDR2 FQNENV. V was pared by 0 bases and J by 4 bases, with 4 bases between. This chain's CDR3 is CASSQSSYEQYF. CDR3 DNA: TGTGCCAGCAGCCAATCCAGTTACGAGCAGTACTTC.

This clone appeared a few times. V gene TRBV7-9 combines with J gene TRBJ2-3; TRBD1 is a possible D gene (6 bases). The CDR3 is 15 amino acids. Germline V gene lookup returns CDR1 SEHNR and CDR2 FQNEAQ (reference sequence). Trimming took off 5 bases at V and 0 bases at J, with 12 bases between the two ends. The CDR3 protein is CASSQGGYSTDTQYF. In DNA, the CDR3 is TGTGCCAGCAGCCAAGGGGGATATAGCACAGATACGCAGTATTTT.

J is TRBJ1-2 and V is TRBV14; D unresolved. CDR1 is SGHDN, CDR2 FVKESK, per germline. V was cut by 0 bases and J by 0 bases, with 8 bases left in between. This CDR3 has 15 residues. The CDR3 region has the DNA TGTGCCAGCAGCCAAGAACACAGAGCTAACTATGGCTACACCTTC. Protein sequence: CASSQEHRANYGYTF.

The chain couples TRBV20-1 to TRBJ2-7; a weak D match, TRBD1 (5 bases). This CDR3 region has 11 residues. Germline-derived CDR1 and CDR2 are DFQATT and SNEGSKA (reference sequence). V lost 8 bases to trimming and J lost 2 bases, with 10 bases between them. The CDR3 nucleotides are TGCAGTCCCAGGGATACCTACGAGCAGTACTTC. It codes for CSPRDTYEQYF.

This clone was seen a few times. The chain links TRBV7-8 to TRBJ2-2; possible D gene TRBD2, 6 bases. Trimming shortened V by 4 bases and J by 8 bases, and 14 bases separated the two germline ends. This CDR3 is built from 14 residues. Germline assignment: CDR1 SGHVS and CDR2 FQNEAQ. CDR3 nucleotide sequence: TGTGCCAGCAGCTGGGTGGGACTTAGAGGGGAGCTGTTTTTT. Residues: CASSWVGLRGELFF.

This clone was seen more than once but under ten times. The chain carries TRBV7-8 and TRBJ2-2; D is uncertain. Germline CDR1 reads SGHVS; CDR2 reads FQNEAQ. The CDR3 consists of 11 residues. V was cut by 3 bases and J by 6 bases, with 2 bases left in between. Here the CDR3 reads CASSFAGELFF. DNA of the CDR3: TGTGCCAGCAGCTTCGCCGGGGAGCTGTTTTTT.

This clone has just a few counts. This chain links TRBV7-3 with TRBJ1-2; no clear D gene. The CDR3 consists of 15 residues. Germline V gives CDR1 SGHTA, CDR2 FQGTGA. V lost 5 bases and J 8 bases, leaving 21 bases between the germline ends. The CDR3 loop is CASSLMARDPSGYTF. The DNA of the CDR3 is TGTGCCAGCAGCCTGATGGCCCGGGATCCCTCAGGCTACACCTTC.

This clone was observed a handful of times. The chain carries TRBV29-1 and TRBJ2-5; 7 positions match TRBD1. CDR3 size: 13 residues. V was clipped by 6 bases and J by 7 bases; unmatched bases: 11. Germline CDR1 is SQVTM and CDR2 is ANQGSEA. CDR3 residues: CSVKVGAGGTQYF. In nucleotides, the CDR3 is TGCAGCGTCAAAGTCGGGGCAGGGGGGACCCAGTACTTC.

Comment on this clone: This sample includes further DNA sequences coding for the same CDR3. V is TRBV7-2 and J is TRBJ2-7; 8 bases are a match to TRBD2. Losses at the gene ends were 6 bases for V and 4 bases for J; bases not matched to a gene: 2. The CDR3 totals 12 residues. Germline CDR1 and CDR2: SGHTA and FQGNSA. CDR3: CASSSSGYEQYF. Here the CDR3 DNA reads TGTGCCAGCAGTTCTAGCGGGTACGAGCAGTACTTC.

The genes are TRBV28 and TRBJ2-7; TRBD1 matches at 7 bases. V shed 6 bases, J shed 0 bases, and the junction held 8 bases outside the gene matches. Germline V lookup: CDR1 MDHEN, CDR2 SYDVKM. This CDR3 comprises 15 residues. CDR3 in amino acids: CASSFPGTVSYEQYF. For the CDR3, the DNA is TGTGCCAGCAGCTTCCCCGGGACAGTCTCCTACGAGCAGTACTTC. Filled out from reference TRBV28 and TRBJ2-7, the complete variable domain reads DVKVTQSSRYLVKRTGEKVFLECVQDMDHENMFWYRQDPGLGLRLIYFSYDVKMKEKGDIPEGYSVSREKKERFSLILESASTNQTSMYLCASSFPGTVSYEQYFGPGTRLTVT.

A few counts support this clone. J is TRBJ2-1 and V is TRBV4-1; 7 bases align to TRBD2. The CDR3 sequence is 18 residues long. The germline V gene has CDR1 MGHRA and CDR2 YSYEKL. With V trimmed by 3 bases and J by 7 bases, 18 bases remained unmatched. Here the CDR3 DNA reads TGCGCCAGCAGCCAGCTCCCTAAAGGGAGGGCCTTGGGGAATGAGCAGTTCTTC. Translating gives CASSQLPKGRALGNEQFF.

The genes are TRBV28 and TRBJ2-1; the match to TRBD2 covers 11 bases. The V segment lost 3 bases and the J segment 6 bases; nucleotides outside the gene matches: 7. Germline-derived CDR1 and CDR2 are MDHEN and SYDVKM. CDR3 size: 16 residues. CDR3: CASSLGASGRLNEQFF. CDR3 DNA: TGTGCCAGCAGTTTGGGGGCTAGCGGGAGGCTCAATGAGCAGTTCTTC.

This clone appeared a few times. The rearrangement links TRBV25-1 to TRBJ2-3, with D maybe TRBD2 (6 bases). This CDR3 has 11 residues. Germline values: CDR1 MGHDK, CDR2 SYGVNS. V shed 6 bases and J shed 5 bases, with 6 bases lying between them. CDR3 DNA: TGTGCCAGCAGGCGGGAAGATACGCAGTATTTT. Amino acid sequence: CASRREDTQYF.

The chain has TRBV27 and TRBJ2-1, with 8 bases identical to TRBD2. Germline trimming cut 1 base from V and 10 bases from J; bases unmatched to any gene: 6. The CDR3 is 14 amino acids. Germline V CDR1 and CDR2: MNHEY, SMNVEV (reference sequence). CDR3 sequence: CASSLYPIAGEQFF. The CDR3 DNA reads as TGTGCCAGCAGTTTATACCCCATAGCGGGAGAGCAGTTCTTC.

V and J are TRBV28 and TRBJ2-1; 8 nucleotides line up with TRBD2. Germline CDR1 reads MDHEN; CDR2 reads SYDVKM. J was trimmed by 10 bases and V by 4 bases; bases with no gene match: 18. The length of the CDR3 is 17 residues. The CDR3 sequence: CASSSLLGLAPAGEQFF. CDR3 DNA: TGTGCCAGCAGTTCCCTCCTTGGACTAGCACCGGCGGGGGAGCAGTTCTTC.